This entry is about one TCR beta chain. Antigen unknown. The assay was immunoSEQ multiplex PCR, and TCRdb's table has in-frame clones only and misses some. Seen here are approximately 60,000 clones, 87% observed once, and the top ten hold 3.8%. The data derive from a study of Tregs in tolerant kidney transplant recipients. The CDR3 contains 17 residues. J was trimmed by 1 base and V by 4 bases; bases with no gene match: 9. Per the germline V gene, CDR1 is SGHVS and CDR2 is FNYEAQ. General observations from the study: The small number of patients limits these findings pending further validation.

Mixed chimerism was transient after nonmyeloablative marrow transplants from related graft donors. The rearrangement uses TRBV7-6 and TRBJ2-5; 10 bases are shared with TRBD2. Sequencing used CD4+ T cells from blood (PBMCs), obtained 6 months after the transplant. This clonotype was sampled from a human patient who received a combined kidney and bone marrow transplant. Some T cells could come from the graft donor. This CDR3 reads CASSSPLAGDSQETQYF. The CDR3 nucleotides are TGTGCCAGCAGCTCCCCCCTAGCGGGGGACTCCCAAGAGACCCAGTACTTC.